This T cell receptor beta chain was recovered during a study of monozygotic twins with inflammatory bowel disease. Concerning this clonotype itself: Its antigen is currently unknown.

General study points: Limited power may explain why concordant and discordant twins showed no difference in repertoire similarity.

Without any T cell sorting, total RNA was isolated from whole blood. Germline CDR1 reads SGHTA; CDR2 reads FQGNSA. CDR3 length: 15 amino acids. Every TCR library used roughly 3,200 ng of total RNA. With eight separate reactions per sample, the authors made cDNA. TCRdb reanalyzed the 5' RACE reads, giving one entry per CDR3 protein sequence and no DNA. In all, the sample yields a few hundred thousand distinct CDR3 sequences. The chain couples TRBV7-2 to TRBJ1-1; the D call from TCRdb, TRBD1, cannot be confirmed without DNA. The TCR was taken from a human donor with ulcerative colitis or Crohn's disease, or a healthy co-twin of an affected twin (not recorded which). The sequencing input was blood. CDR3 sequence reads: CASSFSSQGGTEAFF. Full variable domain (remainder filled in from reference TRBV7-2 and TRBJ1-1): GAGVSQSPSNKVTEKGKDVELRCDPISGHTALYWYRQSLGQGLEFLIYFQGNSAPDKSGLPSDRFSAERTGGSVSTLTIQRTQQEDSAVYLCASSFSSQGGTEAFFGQGTRLTVV.